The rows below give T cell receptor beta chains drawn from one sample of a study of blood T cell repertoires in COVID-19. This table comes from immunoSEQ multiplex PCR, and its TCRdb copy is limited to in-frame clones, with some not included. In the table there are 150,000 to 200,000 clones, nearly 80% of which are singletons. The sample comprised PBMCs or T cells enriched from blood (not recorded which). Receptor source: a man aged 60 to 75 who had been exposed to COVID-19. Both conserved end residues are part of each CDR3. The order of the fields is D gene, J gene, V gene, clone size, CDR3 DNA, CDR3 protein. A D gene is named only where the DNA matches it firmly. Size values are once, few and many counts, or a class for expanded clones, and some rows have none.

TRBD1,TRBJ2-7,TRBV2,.,TGTGCCAGCAGGAATGGACAGGGCCCTACCTACGAGCAGTACTTC,CASRNGQGPTYEQYF
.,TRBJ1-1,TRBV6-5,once,TGTGCCAGCATCAAAGAGGGCTCCACTGAAGCTTTCTTT,CASIKEGSTEAFF
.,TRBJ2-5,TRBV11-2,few,TGTGCCAGCAGCTTAGAGAACCTACAAGAGACCCAGTACTTC,CASSLENLQETQYF
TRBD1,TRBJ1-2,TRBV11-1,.,TGTGCCAGCAGCTTACTGCGGACAGGGTATGGCTACACCTTC,CASSLLRTGYGYTF
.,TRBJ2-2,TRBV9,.,TGTGCCAGCAGCGCTTCTCCCCTGACTCTCGGCACCGGGGAGCTGTTTTTT,CASSASPLTLGTGELFF
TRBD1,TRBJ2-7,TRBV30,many,TGTGCCTGGAGTTCTTTCGGGGACAGGGTTAGGAACGAGCAGTACTTC,CAWSSFGDRVRNEQYF
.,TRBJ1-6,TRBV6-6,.,TGTGCCTCAGGGCCTATTTCACCCCTCCACTTT,CASGPISPLHF
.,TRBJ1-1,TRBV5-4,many,TGTGCCAGCAGCCGGGCCCGGGGAGGGGAGACTGAAGCTTTCTTT,CASSRARGGETEAFF
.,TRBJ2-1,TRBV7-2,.,TGTGCCAGCAGCCTAGCGCAGGGAACAGAGGAGCAGTTCTTC,CASSLAQGTEEQFF
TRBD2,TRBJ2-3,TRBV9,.,TGTGCCAGCAGCTCGAGTATAGAATCAGCGGGAGGGGGAGATACGCAGTATTTT,CASSSSIESAGGGDTQYF
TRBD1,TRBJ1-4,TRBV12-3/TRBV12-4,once,TGTGCCAGCAGCTCCTTCGCTGGACAGGTACTGTTTTTT,CASSSFAGQVLFF
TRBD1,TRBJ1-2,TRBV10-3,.,TGTGCCATCACTGCAGGGACAGGGCGCGGTGGCTACACCTTC,CAITAGTGRGGYTF
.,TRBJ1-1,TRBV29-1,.,TGCAGCGTTGTGGAGGGCCCCAAGACTGAAGCTTTCTTT,CSVVEGPKTEAFF
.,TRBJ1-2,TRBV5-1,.,TGCGCCAGCAGCTTGGCACAGACAGATAACTATGGCTACACCTTC,CASSLAQTDNYGYTF
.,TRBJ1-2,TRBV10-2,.,TGCGCCAGCTCGAGCGGGGCTACGTTATATGGCTACACCTTC,CASSSGATLYGYTF